This T cell receptor (beta chain) was captured by sequencing in a study of T cells in Graves' hyperthyroidism and ophthalmopathy (dated by TCRdb to about 2019). For the study in its entirety: Peripheral blood samples were taken at initial diagnosis, before any treatment was given. Prospective prediction of ophthalmopathy was tested in an independent validation cohort consisting of 18 to 20 hyperthyroidism patients and around 16 patients who later progressed to ophthalmopathy. The roughly 100 discovery patients were divided at random into training and test sets in a 7:3 ratio. After sampling, hyperthyroidism patients received methimazole starting at 30 mg daily, and ophthalmopathy patients received high-dose intravenous methylprednisolone. TCR V-J signatures able to tell the groups apart were searched for in a discovery cohort of 100 patients, of whom approximately 40 had Graves' ophthalmopathy and some 60 had stable Graves' hyperthyroidism. The study also compared thyroid tissue and blood T-cell repertoires from roughly six Graves' hyperthyroidism patients. TCR Vbeta CDR3 sequencing of around 130 peripheral blood samples (under 45 ophthalmopathy, about 75 hyperthyroidism and roughly 17 progressor patients) is reported in the paper.

Overall study outcomes, separate from this receptor: A 13 V-J signature model separated ophthalmopathy from stable hyperthyroidism, with just over 85% sensitivity and around 84% specificity in cross-validation and 80%/75% in testing. No statistical method was used to fix the sample size in advance, and group allocation was not hidden from the investigators. Most expanded thyroid clonotypes (frequency above 0.001) were also detected in blood, a finding suggesting that blood repertoires may reflect thyroid immune responses. In validation, the model predicted progression to ophthalmopathy with over 60% sensitivity and around 72% specificity, a median of 6.5 months before onset.

A patient counted as having stable Graves' hyperthyroidism if no progression to ophthalmopathy occurred over 18 months of follow-up. Hyperthyroidism patients were newly diagnosed, had a disease duration of under 2 months, and were aged 18 to 65 years. Patients with uncontrolled infections, other autoimmune diseases, pregnancy or lactation were excluded. Diagnoses were based on clinical symptoms, serum thyroxine and TRAb, thyroid ultrasound and orbital computed tomography. PBMCs were separated from about 10 ml of fresh peripheral blood using Ficoll-Paque density gradient centrifugation. Trizol reagent was used to extract total RNA, and RNA quality was then checked on an Agilent 2100 Bioanalyzer. For this clonotype: No cognate antigen has been identified for it. No base qualities exist here, and no much larger clone lies one base off it.

Amplification of TCR beta CDR3 regions was carried out from RNA transcripts. A first-round RT-PCR of the TCR CDR3 used the HTBI primer set with the Qiagen OneStep RT-PCR kit. A second multiplex PCR round built the libraries, followed by size selection and purification. Paired-end sequencing of the libraries was performed with 100 bp reads on an Illumina HiSeq2000. The study's processing was this. SOAPnuke was used to process the raw data, with reads discarded if the reads contained adapters or uncalled bases, had a mean Phred below 15, or lacked an exact constant-primer or identifier match. High-quality paired reads were merged using COPE v1.2.5, and each unique nucleotide sequence was defined as a clonotype. MiTCR v1.1 was used to align the clonotypes against IMGT TRBV, TRBD and TRBJ reference segments. The analysis included only V-J combinations with a frequency above 0.0001, which together covered approximately 99% of the repertoires. A TCS score was defined as the ratio of F50 (clonal expansion) to E x V (chaos), with BLOSUM62-based TCRdist applied between CDR3 peptides within each V-J. Welch's t-statistics and random forest reduced 500 to 550 V-J features to about 13, which were used in a naive Bayes classifier (R e1071). The public reads were quality trimmed at Q25 with fastp and then assembled into clones with MiXCR by TCRdb, keeping productive beta chains. A single entry per CDR3 protein holds the most common genes and DNA from its merged rows. What appears here as the V and J calls and clone size reflects TCRdb's work, not the paper's. Across this sample there are under 400,000 distinct CDR3 sequences, with approximately 22% seen only once. The ten largest clones capture 50% of the sample.

At the junction V is shortened by 3 bases and J by 9 bases, with 6 bases in between. From the cysteine through the phenylalanine, the CDR3 covers 11 amino acids. Only the CDR3 region is kept as DNA, spanning 33 bases read in frame from base 1. CDR1 LNHDA and CDR2 SQIVND were looked up in the germline V gene (reference sequence). The sequenced sample was blood. The TCR sequence derives from a woman aged 50 to 60 with Graves' hyperthyroidism. The V gene is TRBV19 and the J gene is TRBJ2-1; possibly the D gene is TRBD2, per 6 matching bases. The encoded CDR3 is CASSMGGEQFF. The DNA is as follows: TGTGCCAGTAGTATGGGGGGTGAGCAGTTCTTC.